The subject of this entry is one T cell receptor beta chain. What antigen it recognizes has not been identified. Per-base qualities were not stored, and no clone one base away is much larger. The library relied on PCR. The sample was run on an Illumina HiSeq 2500. TCR library preparation used molecular barcoding, with unique molecular identifiers applied to normalize quantification of the TCRbeta repertoire. The public reads were run again by TCRdb, first through fastp at Q25 and then through MiXCR, and only productive beta chains were kept. Records with the same CDR3 protein are collapsed into one entry carrying the most frequent genes and DNA. Counted in this sample were some 130,000 distinct CDR3 sequences; about a tenth of them appeared once. The top ten constitute nearly 25% of the sample. CDR1 SGHTA and CDR2 FQGNSA are derived from the germline V gene. From V the trimming removes 5 bases and from J it removes 5 bases, while the gene matches leave 4 bases of the junction unaccounted for. The cysteine opens and the phenylalanine closes a CDR3 of 15 amino acids. The kept DNA is CDR3 alone, 45 bases in frame from the first base.

The record originates from a study of T-cell reconstitution after alpha-beta-depleted transplantation in children (dated by TCRdb to about 2016). About the study as a whole: The study quantitatively tracked T-cell immune reconstitution after TCRalphabeta/CD19-depleted allogeneic hematopoietic cell transplantation in children using TCR repertoire profiling.

In the paper's terms, the treatment or condition label means: allogeneic hematopoietic cell transplantation with graft depleted of TCRalphabeta T cells and CD19 B cells. Transplant recipients were children who received TCRalphabeta/CD19-depleted allogeneic hematopoietic cell grafts. Points the paper makes about the study in general: In some patients, the high TCRbeta diversity seen at day 60 was put down to recipient T cells and intrathymic progenitors that had survived conditioning. About two months after transplant, the apparently early recovery of alphabetaT-cell counts reportedly depended on just several hundred clones that had expanded rapidly and came from non-depleted graft cells. Over subsequent months, a decline in hyperexpanded clone frequencies was noted, and after one year, T-cell counts and TCRbeta diversity were mostly ascribed to newly produced T cells.

This specimen was PBMCs, mostly from graft donor cells, taken 180 days after TCRalphabeta/CD19-depleted stem cell transplant. This chain is built from TRBV7-2 and TRBJ2-3; 13 middle bases align to TRBD2. The sequence was obtained from a girl under three years old who had a stem cell transplant for combined immunodeficiency, so the T cells may come from the graft donor. The nucleotides are TGTGCCAGCAGCCCCGGACTAGCGGGAGTAGATACGCAGTATTTT. Translation gives CASSPGLAGVDTQYF.